This T cell receptor beta chain was captured in a study of blood T cell repertoires in COVID-19. Overall study: From T cells, B-cell-depleted T cells, or PBMCs came the material, which was cDNA or gDNA.

The V end was cut by 6 bases, the J end by 2 bases, with 21 bases between. From germline, CDR1 is MGHDK and CDR2 SYGVNS. CDR3 length: 17 amino acids. As handled by the study authors: Estimated nucleated cell counts came from reference gene primer amplification. Repertoires were generated with immunoSEQ multiplex PCR, while TCRdb's copy carries only in-frame clones and drops some. V, J and clone size were drawn from that table, and D and trimming were deduced from the DNA. The sample has 200,000 to 250,000 clones, roughly 80% seen once. Sequences were obtained from peripheral blood. This clonotype was sampled from a woman under 40 who had recovered from COVID-19. The rearrangement uses TRBV25-1 and TRBJ2-3; D perhaps matches TRBD2 (6 bases). This CDR3 is CASSSKRGGRVTDTQYF. The CDR3 DNA reads TGTGCCAGCAGCTCCAAAAGAGGAGGGAGAGTCACAGATACGCAGTATTTT.